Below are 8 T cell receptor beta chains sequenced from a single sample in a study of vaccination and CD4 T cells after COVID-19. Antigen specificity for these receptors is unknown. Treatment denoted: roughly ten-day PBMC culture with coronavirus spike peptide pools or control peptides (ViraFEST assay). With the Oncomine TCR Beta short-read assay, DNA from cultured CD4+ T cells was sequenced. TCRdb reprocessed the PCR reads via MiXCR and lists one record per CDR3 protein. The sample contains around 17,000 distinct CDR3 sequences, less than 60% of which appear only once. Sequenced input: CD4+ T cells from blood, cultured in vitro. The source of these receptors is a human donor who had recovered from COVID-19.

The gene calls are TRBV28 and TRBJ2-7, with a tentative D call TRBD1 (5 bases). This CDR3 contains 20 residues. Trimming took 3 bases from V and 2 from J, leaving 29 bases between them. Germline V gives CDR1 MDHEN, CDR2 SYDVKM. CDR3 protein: CASSFPAQHLTTGSAYEQYF. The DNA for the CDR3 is TGTGCCAGCAGTTTTCCCGCCCAACACTTAACAACAGGTTCAGCCTACGAGCAGTACTTC.

In DNA, the CDR3 is TGTGCCAGCAGCCCCCTCGGTGCGGTTCAGCCCCAGCATTTT. As protein: CASSPLGAVQPQHF. This chain uses TRBV12-3 or TRBV12-4 with TRBJ1-5; D gene uncertain. CDR3 size: 14 residues. V gave up 6 bases and J gave up 6 bases, with 15 bases separating them.

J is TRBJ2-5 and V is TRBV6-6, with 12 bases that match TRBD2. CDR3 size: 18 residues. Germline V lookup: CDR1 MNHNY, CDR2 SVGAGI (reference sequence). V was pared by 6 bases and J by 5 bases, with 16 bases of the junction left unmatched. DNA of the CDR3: TGTGCCAGCAGAGGAACCAGCGGACTAGCGGGAATGTTGGAGACCCAGTACTTC. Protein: CASRGTSGLAGMLETQYF.

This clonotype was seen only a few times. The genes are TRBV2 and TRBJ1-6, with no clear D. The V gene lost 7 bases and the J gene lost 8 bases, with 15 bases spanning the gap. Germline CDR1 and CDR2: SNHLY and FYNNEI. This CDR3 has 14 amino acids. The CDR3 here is CASMRGNRDSPLHF. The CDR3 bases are TGTGCCAGCATGCGAGGGAACCGGGATTCACCCCTCCACTTT.

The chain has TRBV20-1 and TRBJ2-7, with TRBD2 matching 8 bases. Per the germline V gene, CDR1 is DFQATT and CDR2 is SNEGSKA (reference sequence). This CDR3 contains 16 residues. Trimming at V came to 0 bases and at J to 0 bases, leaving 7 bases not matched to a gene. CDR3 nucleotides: TGCAGTGCTAGAGATACCATTAGCGGGGACTCCTACGAGCAGTACTTC. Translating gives CSARDTISGDSYEQYF.

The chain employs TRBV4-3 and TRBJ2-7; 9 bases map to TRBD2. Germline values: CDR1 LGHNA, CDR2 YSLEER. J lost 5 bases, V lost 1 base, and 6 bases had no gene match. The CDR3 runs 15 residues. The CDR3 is CASSQAAGGANEQYF. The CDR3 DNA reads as TGCGCCAGCAGCCAAGCGGCGGGGGGGGCGAACGAGCAGTACTTC.

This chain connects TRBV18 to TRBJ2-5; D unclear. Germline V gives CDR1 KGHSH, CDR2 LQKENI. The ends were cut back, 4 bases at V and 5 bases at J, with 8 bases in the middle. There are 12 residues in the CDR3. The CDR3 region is CASSRPAETQYF. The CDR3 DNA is TGTGCCAGCTCACGACCTGCCGAGACCCAGTACTTC.

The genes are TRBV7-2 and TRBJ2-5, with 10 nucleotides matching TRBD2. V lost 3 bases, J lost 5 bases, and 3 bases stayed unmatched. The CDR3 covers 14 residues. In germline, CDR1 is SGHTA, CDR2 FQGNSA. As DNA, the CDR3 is TGTGCCAGCAGCTTCGGGACTAGCGAGGAGACCCAGTACTTC. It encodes CASSFGTSEETQYF.